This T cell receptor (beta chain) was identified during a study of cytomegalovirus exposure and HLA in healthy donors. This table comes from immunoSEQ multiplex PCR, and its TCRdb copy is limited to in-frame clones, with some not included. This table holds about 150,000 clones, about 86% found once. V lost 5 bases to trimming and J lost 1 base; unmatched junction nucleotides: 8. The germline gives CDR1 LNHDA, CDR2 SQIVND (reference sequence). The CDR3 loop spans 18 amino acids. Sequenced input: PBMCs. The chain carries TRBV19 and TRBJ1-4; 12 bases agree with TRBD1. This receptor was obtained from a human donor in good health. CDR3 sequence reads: CASSPGTGGVGTNEKLFF. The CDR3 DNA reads TGTGCCAGTAGTCCGGGGACAGGGGGCGTAGGAACTAATGAAAAACTGTTTTTT.